This T cell receptor (beta chain) stems from a study of blood T cell repertoires in COVID-19. On the study more broadly: Sample material is recorded as cDNA or gDNA derived from T cells, B-cell-depleted T cells, or PBMCs.

Source study methods: Nucleated cell number was recorded as an estimate derived from reference gene primer amplification. TCRdb's table, derived via immunoSEQ multiplex PCR, lists solely in-frame clones and lacks some. For V, J and clone size, that table is used; D and trimming come from the DNA. This table holds 130,000 to 150,000 clones, approximately 90% found once. The CDR3 consists of 16 residues. Trimming at V came to 4 bases and at J to 4 bases, leaving 9 bases not matched to a gene. Germline V gene lookup returns CDR1 SGHAT and CDR2 FQNNGV. Those enrolled, adults aged roughly 18 to 95 years, came from under 25 US areas.

J is TRBJ1-3 and V is TRBV11-2, with 8 bases matching TRBD1. The material sequenced was PBMCs or T cells enriched from blood (not recorded which). The receptor's source is a woman aged 30 to 39 with acute COVID-19. The CDR3 coding sequence is TGTGCCAGCAGCTCAACAGGGGGTAGGGGAGGAAACACCATATATTTT. This encodes CASSSTGGRGGNTIYF. The entire variable domain, with the rest obtained from reference TRBV11-2 and TRBJ1-3, is as follows: EAGVAQSPRYKIIEKRQSVAFWCNPISGHATLYWYQQILGQGPKLLIQFQNNGVVDDSQLPKDRFSAERLKGVDSTLKIQPAKLEDSAVYLCASSSTGGRGGNTIYFGEGSWLTVV.